There are a few counts of the clone carrying this TCR beta chain. The entry originates in a study of T cell repertoires in cytomegalovirus infection. Using its own MiXCR run on the reads, TCRdb lists one record per CDR3 protein. The profile shows more than 650,000 distinct CDR3 sequences, roughly 35% of them singletons. This clonotype was obtained from a human donor in good health (CMV status not recorded). Some clones in this sample may be carry-over from other donors' samples. The sample comprised PBMCs.

The CDR3 sequence is CASSLGAATEAFF. The DNA of the CDR3 is TGTGCCAGCAGCTTAGGAGCTGCAACTGAAGCTTTCTTT. The chain has TRBV7-6 and TRBJ1-1; D ambiguous. CDR3 length: 13 residues. Germline loops: CDR1 SGHVS, CDR2 FNYEAQ. Deletions cut 1 base from V and 5 bases from J, with 8 bases between.